The 25 T cell receptor beta chains below come from one sample, sequenced in a study of blood T cell repertoires in COVID-19. The data were produced by immunoSEQ multiplex PCR, yet TCRdb's version contains in-frame clones alone and is incomplete. This repertoire shows 150,000 or so clones, more than 80% found once; its top ten account for 13%. The specimen was peripheral blood. These receptors originate from a man aged 18 to 30 with COVID-19, enrolled during active disease.

The CDR3, as DNA: TGTGCCAGCAGTCGGGACTTCCTCTCCTACAATGAGCAGTTCTTC. It is translated as CASSRDFLSYNEQFF. This rearrangement joins TRBV28 to TRBJ2-1, with D maybe TRBD2 (6 bases). V lost 5 bases, J lost 0 bases, and 11 bases lay in between. Germline-derived CDR1 and CDR2 are MDHEN and SYDVKM. There are 15 residues in the CDR3.

The chain uses TRBV4-1 and TRBJ2-1; 11 nucleotides agree with TRBD2. Germline CDR1 and CDR2: MGHRA and YSYEKL. The CDR3 is 17 residues long. The J segment lost 7 bases and the V segment lost 1 base, leaving 9 bases of the junction unmatched. This chain's CDR3 is CASSQGLAGGLQNEQFF. CDR3 nucleotides: TGCGCCAGCAGCCAAGGGCTAGCGGGAGGTTTGCAAAATGAGCAGTTCTTC.

V and J are TRBV21-1 and TRBJ1-1. TRBV21-1 is annotated as a pseudogene. This CDR3 is built from 18 residues. The CDR3 spells CASIEGGARTAANTEAFF. In DNA form, the CDR3 reads TGTGCCAGCATAGAAGGGGGGGCGCGGACCGCGGCGAACACTGAAGCTTTCTTT.

With respect to this clone: Other DNA sequences in the sample encode the same CDR3. The chain carries TRBV6-5 and TRBJ1-3; 7 bases align to TRBD1. The CDR3 totals 14 residues. From germline, CDR1 is MNHEY and CDR2 SVGAGI. Trimming took 5 bases from V and 2 from J; bases not matched to a gene: 3. In DNA form, the CDR3 reads TGTGCCAGCAGTCTGACAGGGCCTGGAAACACCATATATTTT. Translation gives CASSLTGPGNTIYF.

The chain employs TRBV4-1 and TRBJ2-4, with TRBD2 identical over 14 bases. CDR3 length: 18 amino acids. Germline CDR1 reads MGHRA; CDR2 reads YSYEKL. V lost 4 bases and J lost 0; bases outside the gene matches: 5. CDR3 bases: TGCGCCAGCAGCCCAGGACTAGCGGGAGGACTAGCCAAAAACATTCAGTACTTC. This encodes CASSPGLAGGLAKNIQYF.

J is TRBJ2-1 and V is TRBV9; perhaps TRBD2 as D (7 bases). V lost 5 bases to trimming and J lost 4 bases, with 16 bases between them. This CDR3 contains 15 residues. Germline V CDR1 and CDR2: SGDLS, YYNGEE. CDR3 DNA sequence: TGTGCCAGCAGTACGGGGGCTAGCGGTTACAATGAGCAGTTCTTC. Residues: CASSTGASGYNEQFF.

DNA of the CDR3: TGTGCCAGCAGCCCTGGGACTAGCAGAGCCTACGAGCAGTACTTC. Amino acids: CASSPGTSRAYEQYF. V is TRBV27 and J is TRBJ2-7; 9 bases align to TRBD2. CDR3 length: 15 amino acids. Germline V gene data show CDR1 as MNHEY and CDR2 as SMNVEV (reference sequence). The junction had 8 bases not matched to a gene; V was cut back by 6 bases and J by 2 bases.

V usage is TRBV15 and J usage is TRBJ2-3; 11 positions agree with TRBD2. Per the germline V gene, CDR1 is LNHNV and CDR2 is YYDKDF (reference sequence). The V segment lost 4 bases and the J segment 4 bases; nucleotides outside the gene matches: 1. This CDR3 has 14 residues. The CDR3 bases are TGTGCCACCAGCATAGCGGGAGGGGCAGATACGCAGTATTTT. Translation gives CATSIAGGADTQYF. The full variable domain, completed using reference TRBV15 and TRBJ2-3, is DAMVIQNPRYQVTQFGKPVTLSCSQTLNHNVMYWYQQKSSQAPKLLFHYYDKDFNNEADTPDNFQSRRPNTSFCFLDIRSPGLGDTAMYLCATSIAGGADTQYFGPGTRLTVL.

The chain joins TRBV6-1 to TRBJ1-2, with D possibly matching TRBD1 (6 bases). V dropped 2 bases and J dropped 6 bases, with 13 bases sitting between them. The germline V gene encodes CDR1 MNHNS and CDR2 SASEGT. The CDR3 totals 14 residues. The CDR3 DNA sequence: TGTGCCAGCAGTGAAATCGGGGGGGCGGATGGCTACACCTTC. It specifies CASSEIGGADGYTF.

This chain joins TRBV6-5 and TRBJ2-7; D perhaps matches TRBD2 (6 bases). Trimming took 5 bases from V and 1 from J, leaving 15 bases between them. CDR1 and CDR2 from the germline V gene are MNHEY and SVGAGI. This CDR3 contains 15 residues. Written as DNA, the CDR3 is TGTGCCAGCAGTCCCCTGACTAGAAGATCCTACGAGCAGTACTTC. Its translation is CASSPLTRRSYEQYF.

The gene calls are TRBV9 and TRBJ2-7; the match to TRBD2 covers 11 bases. CDR1 and CDR2 from the germline V gene are SGDLS and YYNGEE. V gave up 5 bases and J gave up 1 base; unmatched junction bases: 5. The CDR3 totals 15 residues. This chain's CDR3 is CASSSTSGRSYEQYF. For the CDR3, the DNA is TGTGCCAGCAGTTCCACTAGCGGGAGATCCTACGAGCAGTACTTC.

The chain has TRBV29-1 and TRBJ1-1; D is ambiguous. The V end lost 4 bases, the J end lost 0 bases, and 18 bases lay between the germline ends. Germline loops: CDR1 SQVTM, CDR2 ANQGSEA. CDR3 size: 16 residues. The CDR3 loop is CSVVMEVWALNTEAFF. The CDR3 DNA follows: TGCAGCGTTGTAATGGAGGTCTGGGCTTTGAACACTGAAGCTTTCTTT.

CDR3 bases: TGCGCCAGCAGCGTACTAGCGGGAGCCCTAGTGAATGAGCAGTTCTTC. Translated: CASSVLAGALVNEQFF. V and J are TRBV5-1 and TRBJ2-1; 11 bases match TRBD2. Germline lookup yields CDR1 SGHRS and CDR2 YFSETQ. V lost 4 bases to trimming and J lost 7 bases; unmatched junction nucleotides: 10. This CDR3 comprises 16 residues.

This sequence joins TRBV19 and TRBJ2-4; D is perhaps TRBD1 (5 bases). CDR3 length: 17 amino acids. Germline values: CDR1 LNHDA, CDR2 SQIVND (reference sequence). V gave up 5 bases and J gave up 0 bases, with 17 bases separating them. CDR3 amino acids: CASSHIRAGLAKNIQYF. The CDR3 nucleotides are TGTGCCAGTAGTCATATTCGGGCAGGGCTAGCCAAAAACATTCAGTACTTC.

The chain recombines TRBV3-1 (or the pseudogene TRBV3-2) with TRBJ1-6; 7 bases map to TRBD1. J was trimmed by 6 bases and V by 0 bases; bases with no gene match: 8. The CDR3 extends over 17 amino acids. Germline V CDR1 and CDR2: LGHDT, YNNKEL (reference sequence). As DNA, the CDR3 is TGTGCCAGCAGCCAAGAGCCTAGGACAGGTCTTAATTCACCCCTCCACTTT. It specifies CASSQEPRTGLNSPLHF.

The chain couples TRBV7-6 to TRBJ1-1; a possible D gene is TRBD1 (6 bases). Between the trimmed V and J ends, which lost 5 bases and 1 base, there was a span of 11 bases. The CDR3 contains 14 residues. Germline CDR1 SGHVS, CDR2 FNYEAQ. The CDR3 here is CASSLRGSNTEAFF. CDR3 coding DNA: TGTGCCAGCAGCCTCAGGGGCTCGAACACTGAAGCTTTCTTT.

This clone was detected only once. The rearrangement links TRBV4-1 to TRBJ1-3; D gene unclear. Trimming removed 4 bases from V and 3 bases from J, with 13 bases in between. The CDR3 extends over 15 amino acids. CDR1 MGHRA and CDR2 YSYEKL come from the germline V gene. CDR3 nucleotides: TGCGCCAGCAGCCCAAGGGCGGGGTATGGAAACACCATATATTTT. This codes for CASSPRAGYGNTIYF.

The chain combines TRBV9 with TRBJ2-1; D not resolved. CDR1 and CDR2 from the germline V gene are SGDLS and YYNGEE. The CDR3 contains 12 residues. V lost 0 bases and J lost 5, with 3 bases in between. The CDR3 DNA sequence: TGTGCCAGCAGCGTAGCGGACAATGAGCAGTTCTTC. It is translated as CASSVADNEQFF. The whole variable domain, remainder taken from reference TRBV9 and TRBJ2-1, is DSGVTQTPKHLITATGQRVTLRCSPRSGDLSVYWYQQSLDQGLQFLIQYYNGEERAKGNILERFSAQQFPDLHSELNLSSLELGDSALYFCASSVADNEQFFGPGTRLTVL.

The rearrangement links TRBV10-3 to TRBJ2-7; 10 nucleotides agree with TRBD2. From germline, CDR1 is ENHRY and CDR2 SYGVKD. CDR3 length: 20 amino acids. After removal of 4 bases from V and 4 bases from J, the junction contained 22 bases not matched to a gene. The DNA for the CDR3 is TGTGCCATCAGTGGGGGTCCCTCTAGCGGGAGTGTTCGGAGGACATACGAGCAGTACTTC. It specifies CAISGGPSSGSVRRTYEQYF.

The chain combines TRBV4-1 with TRBJ2-5; D gene uncertain. CDR3 length: 14 amino acids. Germline CDR1 reads MGHRA; CDR2 reads YSYEKL. Trimming shortened V by 5 bases and J by 2 bases, and 12 bases separated the two germline ends. CDR3 nucleotides: TGCGCCAGCAGCTTCCGACTTATTCAAGAGACCCAGTACTTC. Protein: CASSFRLIQETQYF.

This chain links TRBV7-8 with TRBJ1-5; a weak D match, TRBD1 (6 bases). CDR1 SGHVS and CDR2 FQNEAQ come from the germline V gene. This CDR3 has 16 amino acids. Deletions cut 5 bases from V and 1 base from J, with 15 bases between. This CDR3 reads CASSAGGAQSNQPQHF. The CDR3 DNA follows: TGTGCCAGCAGCGCCGGGGGGGCTCAGAGCAATCAGCCCCAGCATTTT.

DNA for the CDR3: TGTGCCAGCAGGGCAGGGGGCGGAGCTTTCTTT. This gives the protein CASRAGGGAFF. The chain combines TRBV7-9 with TRBJ1-1, with 8 bases identical to TRBD1. The J segment lost 10 bases and the V segment lost 6 bases, leaving 4 bases of the junction unmatched. This CDR3 spans 11 amino acids. Looked up from germline, CDR1 is SEHNR and CDR2 is FQNEAQ (reference sequence).

This clone was found once. The V gene is TRBV28, the J gene TRBJ2-7, with D unresolved. Deletions cut 3 bases from V and 5 bases from J, with 5 bases between. Germline values: CDR1 MDHEN, CDR2 SYDVKM. The CDR3 has 11 amino acids. The CDR3 DNA reads as TGTGCCAGCAGTTTTCTCGACGAGCAGTACTTC. Translating it yields CASSFLDEQYF.

In its sample, this clone was seen once. V usage is TRBV28 and J usage is TRBJ1-2; TRBD1 is a possible D gene (6 bases). From germline, CDR1 is MDHEN and CDR2 SYDVKM. This CDR3 spans 15 amino acids. With 5 bases removed from V and 10 bases from J, the gap between germline ends came to 23 bases. CDR3 nucleotides: TGTGCCAGCAGTACCCCGGGACACCGGTATATGGCCTACACCTTC. Protein: CASSTPGHRYMAYTF.

This clone has only one observation. The genes are TRBV11-2 and TRBJ2-6; TRBD2 matches 8 bases. The length of the CDR3 is 18 residues. Germline CDR1 SGHAT, CDR2 FQNNGV. V lost 0 bases to trimming and J lost 4 bases; unmatched junction nucleotides: 8. CDR3 coding DNA: TGTGCCAGCAGCTTAGATCCCAGCGGGAGTCCCGGGGCCAACGTCCTGACTTTC. It translates to CASSLDPSGSPGANVLTF.